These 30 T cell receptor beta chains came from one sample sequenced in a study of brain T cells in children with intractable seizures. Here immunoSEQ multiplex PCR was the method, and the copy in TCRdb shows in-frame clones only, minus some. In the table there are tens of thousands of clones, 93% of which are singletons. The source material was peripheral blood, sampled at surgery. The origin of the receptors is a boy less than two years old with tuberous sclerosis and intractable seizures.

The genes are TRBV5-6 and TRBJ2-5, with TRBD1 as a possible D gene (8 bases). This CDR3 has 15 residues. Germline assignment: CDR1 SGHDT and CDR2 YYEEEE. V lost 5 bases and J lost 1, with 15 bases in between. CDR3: CASRPDREGQETQYF. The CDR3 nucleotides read TGTGCCAGCAGACCGGACAGGGAGGGCCAAGAGACCCAGTACTTC.

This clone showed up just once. Here the CDR3 reads CAWSQRGPYEQYF. CDR3 DNA sequence: TGTGCCTGGAGCCAGAGGGGACCCTACGAGCAGTACTTC. This chain uses TRBV30 with TRBJ2-7; D possibly uses TRBD1 or TRBD2 (5 bases each). The CDR3 loop spans 13 amino acids. Germline V gives CDR1 GTSNPN, CDR2 SVGIG (reference sequence). Trimming pared 3 bases from V and 2 bases from J, leaving 11 bases between.

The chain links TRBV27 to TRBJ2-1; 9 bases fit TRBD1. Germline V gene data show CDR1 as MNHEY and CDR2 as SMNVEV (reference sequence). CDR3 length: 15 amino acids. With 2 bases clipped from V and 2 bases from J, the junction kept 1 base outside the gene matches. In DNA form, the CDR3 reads TGTGCCAGCAGTTTAGGGACAGGGCCCTACAATGAGCAGTTCTTC. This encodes CASSLGTGPYNEQFF.

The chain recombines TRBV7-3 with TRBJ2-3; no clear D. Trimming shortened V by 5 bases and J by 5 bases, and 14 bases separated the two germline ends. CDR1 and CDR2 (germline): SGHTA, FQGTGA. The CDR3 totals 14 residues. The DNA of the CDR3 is TGTGCCAGCAGCCCGTTGGGTACCCAAGATACGCAGTATTTT. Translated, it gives CASSPLGTQDTQYF.

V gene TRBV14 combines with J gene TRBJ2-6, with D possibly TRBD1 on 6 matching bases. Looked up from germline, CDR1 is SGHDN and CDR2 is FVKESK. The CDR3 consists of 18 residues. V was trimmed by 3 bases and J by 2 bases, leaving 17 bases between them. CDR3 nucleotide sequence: TGTGCCAGCAGCCAGAGAAACAGGGTTAGGACTGGGGCCAACGTCCTGACTTTC. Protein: CASSQRNRVRTGANVLTF.

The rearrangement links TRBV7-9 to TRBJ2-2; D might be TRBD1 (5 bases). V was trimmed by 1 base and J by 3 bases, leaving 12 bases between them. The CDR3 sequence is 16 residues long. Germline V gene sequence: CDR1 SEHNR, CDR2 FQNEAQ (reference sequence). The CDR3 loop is CASSLDERGYTGELFF. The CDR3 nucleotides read TGTGCCAGCAGCTTAGACGAAAGGGGTTACACCGGGGAGCTGTTTTTT.

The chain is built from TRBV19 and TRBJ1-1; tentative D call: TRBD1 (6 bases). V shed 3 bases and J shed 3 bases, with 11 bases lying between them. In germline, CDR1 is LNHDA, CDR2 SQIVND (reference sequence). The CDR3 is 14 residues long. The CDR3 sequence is CASSMGGADTEAFF. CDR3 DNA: TGTGCCAGTAGTATGGGGGGGGCCGACACTGAAGCTTTCTTT.

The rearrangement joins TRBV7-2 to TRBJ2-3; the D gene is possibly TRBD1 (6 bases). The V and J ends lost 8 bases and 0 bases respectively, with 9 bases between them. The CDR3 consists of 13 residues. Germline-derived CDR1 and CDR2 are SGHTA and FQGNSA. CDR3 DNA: TGTGCCAGCGGGACACCCAGCACAGATACGCAGTATTTT. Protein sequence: CASGTPSTDTQYF.

The CDR3 region is CARGPRQETQYF. In nucleotides, the CDR3 is TGTGCCAGGGGACCCCGCCAAGAGACCCAGTACTTC. The chain recombines TRBV2 with TRBJ2-5; D is perhaps TRBD1 or TRBD2 (5 bases each). Germline V gene sequence: CDR1 SNHLY, CDR2 FYNNEI. V lost 9 bases, J lost 1 base, and 9 bases lay in between. CDR3 length equals 12 residues. The whole variable domain, remainder taken from reference TRBV2 and TRBJ2-5, is EPEVTQTPSHQVTQMGQEVILRCVPISNHLYFYWYRQILGQKVEFLVSFYNNEISEKSEIFDDQFSVERPDGSNFTLKIRSTKLEDSAMYFCARGPRQETQYFGPGTRLLVL.

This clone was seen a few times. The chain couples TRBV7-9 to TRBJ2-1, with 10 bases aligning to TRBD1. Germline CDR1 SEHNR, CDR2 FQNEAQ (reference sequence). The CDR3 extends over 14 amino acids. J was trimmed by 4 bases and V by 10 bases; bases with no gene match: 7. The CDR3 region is CATRTGGGYNEQFF. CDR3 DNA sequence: TGTGCCACCCGGACAGGGGGAGGATACAATGAGCAGTTCTTC.

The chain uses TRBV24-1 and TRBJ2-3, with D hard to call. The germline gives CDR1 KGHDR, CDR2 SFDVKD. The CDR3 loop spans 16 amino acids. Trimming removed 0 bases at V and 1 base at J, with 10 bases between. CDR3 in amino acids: CATSDLRSFRTDTQYF. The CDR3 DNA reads TGTGCCACCAGTGATTTGCGATCGTTCCGCACAGATACGCAGTATTTT.

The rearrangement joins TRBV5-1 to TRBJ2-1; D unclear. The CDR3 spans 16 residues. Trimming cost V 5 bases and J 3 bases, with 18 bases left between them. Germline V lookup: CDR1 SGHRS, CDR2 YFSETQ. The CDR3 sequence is CASRFDRAILYNEQFF. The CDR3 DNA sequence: TGCGCCAGCAGATTTGACCGGGCTATCCTCTACAATGAGCAGTTCTTC.

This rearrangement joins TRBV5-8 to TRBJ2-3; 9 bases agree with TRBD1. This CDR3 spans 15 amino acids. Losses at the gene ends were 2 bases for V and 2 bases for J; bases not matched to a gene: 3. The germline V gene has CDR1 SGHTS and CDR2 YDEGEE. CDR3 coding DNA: TGTGCCAGCAGCTTTCGGACAGGGGACACAGATACGCAGTATTTT. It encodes CASSFRTGDTDTQYF.

The DNA for the CDR3 is TGCGCCAGCAGCTTTGGGTCGGCGGTCTCAGCTTTCTACGAGCAGTACTTC. Translated: CASSFGSAVSAFYEQYF. This chain connects TRBV5-1 to TRBJ2-7, with D uncertain. There are 17 residues in the CDR3. V was clipped by 2 bases and J by 3 bases, with 21 bases between them. Germline V gene sequence: CDR1 SGHRS, CDR2 YFSETQ. The full variable domain, completed using reference TRBV5-1 and TRBJ2-7, is KAGVTQTPRYLIKTRGQQVTLSCSPISGHRSVSWYQQTPGQGLQFLFEYFSETQRNKGNFPGRFSGRQFSNSRSEMNVSTLELGDSALYLCASSFGSAVSAFYEQYFGPGTRLTVT.

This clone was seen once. This chain's CDR3 is CSVQYMGFGETQYF. In DNA, the CDR3 is TGCAGCGTCCAATACATGGGGTTCGGGGAGACCCAGTACTTC. The chain is built from TRBV29-1 and TRBJ2-5; no definite D call. Trimming stripped 6 bases from V and 5 bases from J, with 19 bases between. Germline CDR1 reads SQVTM; CDR2 reads ANQGSEA. This CDR3 has 14 residues.

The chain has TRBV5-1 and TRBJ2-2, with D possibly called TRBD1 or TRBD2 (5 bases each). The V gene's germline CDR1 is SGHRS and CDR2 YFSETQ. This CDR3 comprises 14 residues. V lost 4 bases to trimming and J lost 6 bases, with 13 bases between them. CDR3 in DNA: TGCGCCAGCAGCCCGACTCGGGGCCCCGGGGAGCTGTTTTTT. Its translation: CASSPTRGPGELFF.

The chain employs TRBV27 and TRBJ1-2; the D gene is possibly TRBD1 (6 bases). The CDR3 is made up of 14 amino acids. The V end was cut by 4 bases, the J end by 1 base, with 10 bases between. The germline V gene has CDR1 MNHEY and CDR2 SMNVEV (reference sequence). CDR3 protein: CASSSRTVNYGYTF. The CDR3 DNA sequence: TGTGCCAGCAGTTCCCGGACAGTTAACTATGGCTACACCTTC.

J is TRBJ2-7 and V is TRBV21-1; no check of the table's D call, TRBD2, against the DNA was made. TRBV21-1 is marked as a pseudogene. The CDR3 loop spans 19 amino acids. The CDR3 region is CASSKSPRTSGGVTYEQYF. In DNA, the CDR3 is TGTGCCAGCAGCAAAAGCCCCAGGACTAGCGGGGGGGTAACCTACGAGCAGTACTTC.

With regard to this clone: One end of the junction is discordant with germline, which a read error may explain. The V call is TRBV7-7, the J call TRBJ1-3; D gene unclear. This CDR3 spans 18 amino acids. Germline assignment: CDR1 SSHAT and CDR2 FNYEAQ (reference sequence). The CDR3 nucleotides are TGTGCTAGCAGCTTAGTAGAAAGCCATGGAATACCTGGAAACACCATATATTTT. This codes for CASSLVESHGIPGNTIYF.

CDR3 protein: CASSAWAYNEQFF. The CDR3, as DNA: TGTGCCAGCAGTGCTTGGGCGTACAATGAGCAGTTCTTC. The chain uses TRBV7-8 and TRBJ2-1; no clear D. Looked up from germline, CDR1 is SGHVS and CDR2 is FQNEAQ. The V end lost 6 bases, the J end lost 4 bases, and 10 bases lay between the germline ends. This CDR3 is built from 13 residues.

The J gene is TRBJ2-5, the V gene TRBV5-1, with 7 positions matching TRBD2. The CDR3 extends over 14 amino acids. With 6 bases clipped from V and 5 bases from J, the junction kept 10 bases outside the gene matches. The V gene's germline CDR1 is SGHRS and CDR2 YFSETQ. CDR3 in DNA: TGCGCCAGCAATGATGGGGGAGGGCCGGAGACCCAGTACTTC. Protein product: CASNDGGGPETQYF.

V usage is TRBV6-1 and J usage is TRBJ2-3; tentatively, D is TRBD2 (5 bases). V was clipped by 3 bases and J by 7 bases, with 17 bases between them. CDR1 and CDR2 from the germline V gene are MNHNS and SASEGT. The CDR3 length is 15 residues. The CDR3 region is CASSETGRVSNTQYF. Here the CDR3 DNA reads TGTGCCAGCAGTGAGACGGGGAGAGTTTCTAATACGCAGTATTTT.

The CDR3 protein is CSVEDPVAQETQYF. The CDR3 DNA sequence: TGCAGCGTTGAAGATCCGGTCGCCCAAGAGACCCAGTACTTC. This chain uses TRBV29-1 with TRBJ2-5; D ambiguous. Germline V gene lookup returns CDR1 SQVTM and CDR2 ANQGSEA. This CDR3 contains 14 residues. Trimming stripped 0 bases from V and 1 base from J, with 9 bases between.

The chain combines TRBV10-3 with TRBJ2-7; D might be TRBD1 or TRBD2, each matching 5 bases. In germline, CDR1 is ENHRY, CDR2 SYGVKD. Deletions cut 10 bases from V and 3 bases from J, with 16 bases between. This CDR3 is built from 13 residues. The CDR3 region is CATHGTLGYEQYF. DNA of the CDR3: TGTGCCACCCACGGGACGTTGGGCTACGAGCAGTACTTC.

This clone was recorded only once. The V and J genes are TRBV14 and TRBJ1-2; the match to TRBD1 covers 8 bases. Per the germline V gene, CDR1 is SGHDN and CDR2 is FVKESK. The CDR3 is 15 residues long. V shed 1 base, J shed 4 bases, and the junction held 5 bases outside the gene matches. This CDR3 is CASSQVQGAPYGYTF. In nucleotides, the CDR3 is TGTGCCAGCAGCCAAGTGCAGGGGGCTCCCTATGGCTACACCTTC.

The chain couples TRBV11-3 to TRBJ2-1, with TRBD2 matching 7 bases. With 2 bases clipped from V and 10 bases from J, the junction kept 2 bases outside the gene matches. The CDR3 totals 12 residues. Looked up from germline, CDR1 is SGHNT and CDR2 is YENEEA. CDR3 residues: CASSLSGKEQFF. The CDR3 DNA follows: TGTGCCAGCAGCTTAAGCGGGAAGGAGCAGTTCTTC.

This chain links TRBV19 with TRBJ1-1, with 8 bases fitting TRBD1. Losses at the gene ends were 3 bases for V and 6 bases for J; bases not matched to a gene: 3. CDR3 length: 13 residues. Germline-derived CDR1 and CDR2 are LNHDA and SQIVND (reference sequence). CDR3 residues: CASSIRTGSEAFF. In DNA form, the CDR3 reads TGTGCCAGTAGTATTCGGACAGGGTCTGAAGCTTTCTTT.

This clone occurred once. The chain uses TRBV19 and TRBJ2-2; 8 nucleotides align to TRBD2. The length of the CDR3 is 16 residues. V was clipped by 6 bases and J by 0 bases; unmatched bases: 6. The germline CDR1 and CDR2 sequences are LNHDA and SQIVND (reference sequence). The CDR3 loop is CASRVIAGTNTGELFF. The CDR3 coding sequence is TGTGCCAGTAGGGTTATAGCGGGGACGAACACCGGGGAGCTGTTTTTT.

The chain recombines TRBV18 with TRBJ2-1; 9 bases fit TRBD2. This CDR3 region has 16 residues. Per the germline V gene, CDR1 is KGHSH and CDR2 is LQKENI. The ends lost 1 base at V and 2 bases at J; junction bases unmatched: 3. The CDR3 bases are TGTGCCAGCTCACCACTAGCGGGGGACCCCTACAATGAGCAGTTCTTC. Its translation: CASSPLAGDPYNEQFF.

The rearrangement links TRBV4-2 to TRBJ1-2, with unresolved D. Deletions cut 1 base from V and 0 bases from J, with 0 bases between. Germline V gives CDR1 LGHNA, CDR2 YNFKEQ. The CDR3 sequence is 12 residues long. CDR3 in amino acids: CASSQANYGYTF. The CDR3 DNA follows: TGTGCCAGCAGCCAAGCTAACTATGGCTACACCTTC.